The clone carrying this T cell receptor beta chain showed up just a few times. What it binds is not known. This sample was taken from a study of T cells after yellow fever vaccination. The V gene lost 9 bases and the J gene lost 5 bases, with 13 bases spanning the gap. This CDR3 comprises 13 residues. CDR1 and CDR2 from the germline V gene are WNHNN and SYGVQD (reference sequence). General study results and limits: The booster saw the reappearance of most primary-vaccination clones (approximately 97% CD4, roughly 90% CD8). The secondary T-cell response peaked on day 5, not day 15, but was weaker.

For TCR, cDNA came from 5'RACE template switching, which added a universal primer site and UMIs. TCRdb ran MiXCR on the 5' RACE reads and lists one entry per CDR3 protein. The sample includes roughly 310,000 distinct CDR3 sequences, about 8.7% of them seen just once. This TCR was sampled from a man between 18 and 35 years old who received the YFV17D yellow fever vaccine. V is TRBV10-1 and J is TRBJ2-2; D unclear. The source was PBMCs, collected on the day of the first yellow fever vaccination. In nucleotides, the CDR3 is TGCGCCAGTGAGATGCCCGGGACCGGGGAGCTGTTTTTT. Its protein product is CASEMPGTGELFF.